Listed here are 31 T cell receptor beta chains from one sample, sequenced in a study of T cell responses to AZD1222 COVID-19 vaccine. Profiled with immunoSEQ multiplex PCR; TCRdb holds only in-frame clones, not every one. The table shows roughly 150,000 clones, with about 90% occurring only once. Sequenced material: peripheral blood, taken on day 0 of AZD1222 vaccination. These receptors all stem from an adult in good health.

The CDR3 DNA reads as TGTGCCAGCAGCAGATCCGGGACAGAAAAACAGCATTTT. This gives the protein CASSRSGTEKQHF. The chain links TRBV2 to TRBJ1-5; 7 bases map to TRBD1. J was trimmed by 13 bases and V by 6 bases; bases with no gene match: 12. Per the germline V gene, CDR1 is SNHLY and CDR2 is FYNNEI. The length of the CDR3 is 13 residues.

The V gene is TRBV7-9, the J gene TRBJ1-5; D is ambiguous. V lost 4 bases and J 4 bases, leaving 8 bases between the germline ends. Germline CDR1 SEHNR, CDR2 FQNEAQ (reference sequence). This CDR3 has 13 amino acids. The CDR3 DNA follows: TGTGCCAGCAGCTCCGCCGGTAATCAGCCCCAGCATTTT. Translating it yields CASSSAGNQPQHF. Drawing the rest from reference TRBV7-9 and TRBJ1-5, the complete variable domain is DTGVSQNPRHKITKRGQNVTFRCDPISEHNRLYWYRQTLGQGPEFLTYFQNEAQLEKSRLLSDRFSAERPKGSFSTLEIQRTEQGDSAMYLCASSSAGNQPQHFGDGTRLSIL.

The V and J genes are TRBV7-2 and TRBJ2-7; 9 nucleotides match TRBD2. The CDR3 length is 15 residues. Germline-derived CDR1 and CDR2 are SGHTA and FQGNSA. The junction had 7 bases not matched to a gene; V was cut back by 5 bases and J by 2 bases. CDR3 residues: CASSVTSGSTYEQYF. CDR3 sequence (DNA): TGTGCCAGCAGCGTGACTAGCGGATCAACCTACGAGCAGTACTTC.

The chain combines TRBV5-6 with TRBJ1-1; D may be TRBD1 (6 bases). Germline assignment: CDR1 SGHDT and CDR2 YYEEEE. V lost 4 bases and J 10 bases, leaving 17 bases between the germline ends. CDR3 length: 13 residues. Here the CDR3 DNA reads TGTGCCAGCAGCGCCAATACAGGGATGGCAGCTTTCTTT. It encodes CASSANTGMAAFF.

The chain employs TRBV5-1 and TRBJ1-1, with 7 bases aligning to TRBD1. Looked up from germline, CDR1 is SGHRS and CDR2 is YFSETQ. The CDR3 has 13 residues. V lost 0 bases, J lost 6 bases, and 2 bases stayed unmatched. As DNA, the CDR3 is TGCGCCAGCAGCTTGGGCGACAGGGCTGAAGCTTTCTTT. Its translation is CASSLGDRAEAFF.

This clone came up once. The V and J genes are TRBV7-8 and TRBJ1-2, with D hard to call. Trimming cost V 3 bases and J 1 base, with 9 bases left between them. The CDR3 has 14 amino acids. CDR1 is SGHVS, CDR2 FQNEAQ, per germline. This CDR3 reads CASSFESSNYGYTF. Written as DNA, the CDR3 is TGTGCCAGCAGCTTCGAGAGCAGTAACTATGGCTACACCTTC.

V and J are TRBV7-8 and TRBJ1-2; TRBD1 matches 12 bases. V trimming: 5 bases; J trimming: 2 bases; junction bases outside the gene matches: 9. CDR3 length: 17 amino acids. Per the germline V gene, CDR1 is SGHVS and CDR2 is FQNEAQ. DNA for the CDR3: TGTGCCAGCAGCCTGGGACAGGGGGCGATGGCGAACTATGGCTACACCTTC. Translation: CASSLGQGAMANYGYTF.

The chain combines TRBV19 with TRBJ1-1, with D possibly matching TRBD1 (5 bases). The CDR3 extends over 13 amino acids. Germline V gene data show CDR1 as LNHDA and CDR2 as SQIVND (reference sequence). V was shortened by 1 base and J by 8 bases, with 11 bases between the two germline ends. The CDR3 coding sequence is TGTGCCAGTAGTATAGCCGGGGGTCAGGAAGCTTTCTTT. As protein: CASSIAGGQEAFF.

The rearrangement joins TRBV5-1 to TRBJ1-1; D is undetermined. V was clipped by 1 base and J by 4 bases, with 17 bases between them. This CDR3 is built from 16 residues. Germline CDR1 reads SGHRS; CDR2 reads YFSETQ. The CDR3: CASSLSAGLGSTEAFF. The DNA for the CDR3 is TGCGCCAGCAGCTTGTCCGCGGGGTTGGGGTCCACTGAAGCTTTCTTT.

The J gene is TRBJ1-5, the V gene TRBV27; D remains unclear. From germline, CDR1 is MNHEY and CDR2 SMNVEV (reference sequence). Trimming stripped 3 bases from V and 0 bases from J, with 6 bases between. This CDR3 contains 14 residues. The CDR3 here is CASSFIGSNQPQHF. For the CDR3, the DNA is TGTGCCAGCAGTTTCATAGGTAGCAATCAGCCCCAGCATTTT.

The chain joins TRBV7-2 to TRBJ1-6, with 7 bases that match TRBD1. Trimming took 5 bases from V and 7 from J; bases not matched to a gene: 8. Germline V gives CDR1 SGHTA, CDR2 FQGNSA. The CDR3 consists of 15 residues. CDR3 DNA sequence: TGTGCCAGCAGCCTCCCACAGGGGTTAAATTCACCCCTCCACTTT. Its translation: CASSLPQGLNSPLHF.

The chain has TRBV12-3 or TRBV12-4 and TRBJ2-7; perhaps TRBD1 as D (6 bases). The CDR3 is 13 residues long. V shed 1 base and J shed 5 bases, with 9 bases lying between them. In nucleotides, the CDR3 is TGTGCCAGCAGTTTAGTCAGGGGTAACGAGCAGTACTTC. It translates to CASSLVRGNEQYF.

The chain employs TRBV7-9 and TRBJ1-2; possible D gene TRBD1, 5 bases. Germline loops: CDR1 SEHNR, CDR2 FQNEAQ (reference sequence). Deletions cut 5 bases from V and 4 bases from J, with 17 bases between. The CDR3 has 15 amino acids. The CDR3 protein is CASSIGVRGGYGYTF. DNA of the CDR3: TGTGCCAGCAGCATAGGGGTGCGCGGGGGCTATGGCTACACCTTC. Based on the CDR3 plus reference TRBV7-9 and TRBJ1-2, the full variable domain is DTGVSQNPRHKITKRGQNVTFRCDPISEHNRLYWYRQTLGQGPEFLTYFQNEAQLEKSRLLSDRFSAERPKGSFSTLEIQRTEQGDSAMYLCASSIGVRGGYGYTFGSGTRLTVV.

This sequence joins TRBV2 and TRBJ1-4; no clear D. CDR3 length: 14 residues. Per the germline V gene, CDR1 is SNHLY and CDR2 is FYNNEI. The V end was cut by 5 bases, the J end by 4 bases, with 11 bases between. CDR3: CASSSTGLNEKLFF. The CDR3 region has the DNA TGTGCCAGCAGTTCGACGGGCCTTAATGAAAAACTGTTTTTT.

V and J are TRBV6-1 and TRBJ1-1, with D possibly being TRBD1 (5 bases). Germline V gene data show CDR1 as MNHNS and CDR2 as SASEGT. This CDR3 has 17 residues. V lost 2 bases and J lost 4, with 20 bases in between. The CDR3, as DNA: TGTGCCAGCAGTGAACGGGACCCGAACTATGGTGGCACTGAAGCTTTCTTT. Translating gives CASSERDPNYGGTEAFF.

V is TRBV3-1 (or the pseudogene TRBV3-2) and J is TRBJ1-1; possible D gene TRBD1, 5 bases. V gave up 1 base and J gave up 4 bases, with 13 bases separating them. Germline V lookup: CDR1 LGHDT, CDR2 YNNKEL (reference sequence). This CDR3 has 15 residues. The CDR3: CASSQGWGEGTEAFF. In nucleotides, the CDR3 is TGTGCCAGCAGCCAAGGATGGGGCGAAGGCACTGAAGCTTTCTTT.

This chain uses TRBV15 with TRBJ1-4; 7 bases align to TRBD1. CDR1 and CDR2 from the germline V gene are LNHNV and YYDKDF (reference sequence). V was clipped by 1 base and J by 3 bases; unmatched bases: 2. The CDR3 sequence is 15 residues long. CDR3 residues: CATSRGQGSNEKLFF. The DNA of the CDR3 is TGTGCCACCAGCAGAGGACAGGGCTCTAATGAAAAACTGTTTTTT.

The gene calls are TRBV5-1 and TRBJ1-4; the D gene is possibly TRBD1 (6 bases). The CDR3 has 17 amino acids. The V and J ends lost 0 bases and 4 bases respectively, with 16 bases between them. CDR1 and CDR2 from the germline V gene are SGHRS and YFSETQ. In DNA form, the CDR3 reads TGCGCCAGCAGCTTGGAGGCAGGGCAGGGGTATAATGAAAAACTGTTTTTT. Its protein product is CASSLEAGQGYNEKLFF.

CDR3 in DNA: TGTGCCAGCAGTTTAGGAGTTATCGACGAGCAGTACTTC. This sequence encodes CASSLGVIDEQYF. This sequence joins TRBV12-3 or TRBV12-4 and TRBJ2-7; D gene ambiguous. V lost 1 base and J lost 5, with 9 bases in between. This CDR3 region has 13 residues.

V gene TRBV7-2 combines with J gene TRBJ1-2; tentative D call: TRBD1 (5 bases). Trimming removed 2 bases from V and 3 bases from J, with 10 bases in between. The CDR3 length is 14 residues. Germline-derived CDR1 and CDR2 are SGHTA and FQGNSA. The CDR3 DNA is TGTGCCAGCAGCTTACACAGGACCCACTATGGCTACACCTTC. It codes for CASSLHRTHYGYTF.

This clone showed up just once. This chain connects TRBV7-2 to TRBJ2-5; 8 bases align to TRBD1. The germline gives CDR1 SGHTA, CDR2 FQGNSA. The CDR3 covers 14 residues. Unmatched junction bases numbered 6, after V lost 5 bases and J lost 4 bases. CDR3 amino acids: CASSLYTGGETQYF. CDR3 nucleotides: TGTGCCAGCAGCCTTTACACAGGGGGAGAGACCCAGTACTTC.

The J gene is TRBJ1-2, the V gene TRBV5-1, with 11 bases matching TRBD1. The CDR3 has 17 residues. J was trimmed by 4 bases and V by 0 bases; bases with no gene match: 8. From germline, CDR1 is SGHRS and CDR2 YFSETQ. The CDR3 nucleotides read TGCGCCAGCAGCTTGGACGGCGGGACAGGGGGAATCTATGGCTACACCTTC. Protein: CASSLDGGTGGIYGYTF.

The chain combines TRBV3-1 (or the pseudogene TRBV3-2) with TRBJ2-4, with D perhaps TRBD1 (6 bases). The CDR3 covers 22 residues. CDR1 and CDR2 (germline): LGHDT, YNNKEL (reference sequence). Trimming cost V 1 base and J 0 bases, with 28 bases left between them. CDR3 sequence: CASSQGNPGASERSLAKNIQYF. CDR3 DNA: TGTGCCAGCAGCCAAGGGAACCCAGGGGCGTCGGAACGAAGTCTAGCCAAAAACATTCAGTACTTC.

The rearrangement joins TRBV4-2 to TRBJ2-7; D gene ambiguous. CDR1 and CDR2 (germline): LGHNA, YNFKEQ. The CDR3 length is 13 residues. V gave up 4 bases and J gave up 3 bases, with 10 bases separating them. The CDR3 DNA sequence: TGTGCCAGCAGCCCCGTCCTCAGCTACGAGCAGTACTTC. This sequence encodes CASSPVLSYEQYF.

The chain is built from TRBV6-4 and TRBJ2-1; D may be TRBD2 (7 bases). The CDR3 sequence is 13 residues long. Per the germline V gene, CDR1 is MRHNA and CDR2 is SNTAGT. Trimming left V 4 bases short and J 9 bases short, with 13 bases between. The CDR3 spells CASSARRGGEQFF. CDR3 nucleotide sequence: TGTGCCAGCAGTGCCCGTAGGGGGGGTGAGCAGTTCTTC.

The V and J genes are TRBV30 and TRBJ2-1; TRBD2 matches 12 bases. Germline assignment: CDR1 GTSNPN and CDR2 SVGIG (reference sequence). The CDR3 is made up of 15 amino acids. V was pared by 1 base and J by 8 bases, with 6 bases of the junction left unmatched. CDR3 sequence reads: CAWSASTSGSDEQFF. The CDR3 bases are TGTGCCTGGAGTGCCTCGACTAGCGGGAGCGATGAGCAGTTCTTC.

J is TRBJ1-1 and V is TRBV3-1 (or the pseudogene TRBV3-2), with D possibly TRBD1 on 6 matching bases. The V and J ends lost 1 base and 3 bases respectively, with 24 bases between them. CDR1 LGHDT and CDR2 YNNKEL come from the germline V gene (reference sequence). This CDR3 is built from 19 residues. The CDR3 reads CASSQARGAISTRHTEAFF. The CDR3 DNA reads TGTGCCAGCAGCCAAGCTCGGGGGGCTATTTCCACGCGACACACTGAAGCTTTCTTT.

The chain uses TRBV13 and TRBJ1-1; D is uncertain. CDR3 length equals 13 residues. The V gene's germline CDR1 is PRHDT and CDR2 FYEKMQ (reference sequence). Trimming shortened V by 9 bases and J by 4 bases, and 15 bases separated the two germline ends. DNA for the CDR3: TGTGCCAGTCGAGCCGGACTGGGCACTGAAGCTTTCTTT. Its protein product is CASRAGLGTEAFF.

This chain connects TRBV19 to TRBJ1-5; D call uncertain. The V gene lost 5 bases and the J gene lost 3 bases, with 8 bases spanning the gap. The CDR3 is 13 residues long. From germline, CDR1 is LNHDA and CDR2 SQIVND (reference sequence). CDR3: CASSDTYNQPQHF. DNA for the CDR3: TGTGCCAGTAGTGACACTTACAATCAGCCCCAGCATTTT.

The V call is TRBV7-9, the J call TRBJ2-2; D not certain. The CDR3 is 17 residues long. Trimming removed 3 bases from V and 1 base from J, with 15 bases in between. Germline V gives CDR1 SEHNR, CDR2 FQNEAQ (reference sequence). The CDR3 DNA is TGTGCCAGCAGCTTCCCGCCCGCGAACATGAACACCGGGGAGCTGTTTTTT. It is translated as CASSFPPANMNTGELFF. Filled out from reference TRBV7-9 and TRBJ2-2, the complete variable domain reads DTGVSQNPRHKITKRGQNVTFRCDPISEHNRLYWYRQTLGQGPEFLTYFQNEAQLEKSRLLSDRFSAERPKGSFSTLEIQRTEQGDSAMYLCASSFPPANMNTGELFFGEGSRLTVL.

The CDR3 nucleotides are TGTGCCTGGAGTATGCGGGGGCATGATTTGACCCAGCATTTT. Amino acids: CAWSMRGHDLTQHF. The chain has TRBV30 and TRBJ1-5; weak D call: TRBD1 (6 bases). The CDR3 is made up of 14 amino acids. Germline V gene lookup returns CDR1 GTSNPN and CDR2 SVGIG (reference sequence). With 2 bases removed from V and 11 bases from J, the gap between germline ends came to 19 bases.